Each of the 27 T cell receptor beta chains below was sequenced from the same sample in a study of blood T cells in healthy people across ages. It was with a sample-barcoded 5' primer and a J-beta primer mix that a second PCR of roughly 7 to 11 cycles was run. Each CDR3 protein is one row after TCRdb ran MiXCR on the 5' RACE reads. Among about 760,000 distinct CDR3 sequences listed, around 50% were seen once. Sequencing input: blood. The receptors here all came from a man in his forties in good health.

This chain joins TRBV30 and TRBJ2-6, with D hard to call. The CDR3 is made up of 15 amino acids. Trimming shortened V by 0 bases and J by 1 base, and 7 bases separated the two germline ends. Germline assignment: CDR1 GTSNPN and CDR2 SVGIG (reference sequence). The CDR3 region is CAWSVGLSGANVLTF. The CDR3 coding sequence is TGTGCCTGGAGTGTAGGCCTTTCTGGGGCCAACGTCCTGACTTTC.

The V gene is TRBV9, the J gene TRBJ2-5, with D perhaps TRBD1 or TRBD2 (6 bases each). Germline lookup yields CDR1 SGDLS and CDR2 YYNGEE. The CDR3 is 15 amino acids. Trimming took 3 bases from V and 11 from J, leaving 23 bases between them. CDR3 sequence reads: CASSASPEVWRGQYF. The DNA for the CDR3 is TGTGCCAGCAGCGCCTCCCCTGAGGTCTGGAGGGGGCAGTACTTC.

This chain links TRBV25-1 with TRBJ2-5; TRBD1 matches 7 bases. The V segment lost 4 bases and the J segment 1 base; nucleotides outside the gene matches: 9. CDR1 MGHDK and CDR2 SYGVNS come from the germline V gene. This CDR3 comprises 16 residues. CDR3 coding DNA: TGTGCCAGCAGTGGCTCCGGGACAGCGCGCCAAGAGACCCAGTACTTC. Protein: CASSGSGTARQETQYF.

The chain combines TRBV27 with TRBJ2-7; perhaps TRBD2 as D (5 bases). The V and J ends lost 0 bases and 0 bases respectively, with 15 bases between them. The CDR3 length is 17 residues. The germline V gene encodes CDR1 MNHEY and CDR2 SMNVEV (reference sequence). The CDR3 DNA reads TGTGCCAGCAGTTTATCGAACGGACGGGGAAGCTCCTACGAGCAGTACTTC. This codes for CASSLSNGRGSSYEQYF.

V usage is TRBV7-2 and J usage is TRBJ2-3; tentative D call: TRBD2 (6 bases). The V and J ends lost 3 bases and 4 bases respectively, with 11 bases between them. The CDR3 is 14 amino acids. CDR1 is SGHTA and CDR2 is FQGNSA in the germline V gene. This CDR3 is CASSFRTNADTQYF. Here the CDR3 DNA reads TGTGCCAGCAGCTTTCGGACTAACGCAGATACGCAGTATTTT.

CDR3 nucleotide sequence: TGTGCCATCAGTGAGTCCGGCAGGGGGTTTTACAATGAGCAGTACTTC. Its protein product is CAISESGRGFYNEQYF. The J gene is TRBJ2-7, the V gene TRBV10-3, with 7 positions matching TRBD1. CDR3 size: 16 residues. Unmatched junction bases numbered 12, after V lost 0 bases and J lost 7 bases. Germline-derived CDR1 and CDR2 are ENHRY and SYGVKD.

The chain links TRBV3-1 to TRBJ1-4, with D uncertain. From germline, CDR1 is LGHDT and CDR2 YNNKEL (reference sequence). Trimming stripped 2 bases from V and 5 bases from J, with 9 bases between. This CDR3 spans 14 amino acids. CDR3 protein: CASSQSGSNEKLFF. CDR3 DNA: TGTGCCAGCAGCCAATCGGGCAGCAATGAAAAACTGTTTTTT.

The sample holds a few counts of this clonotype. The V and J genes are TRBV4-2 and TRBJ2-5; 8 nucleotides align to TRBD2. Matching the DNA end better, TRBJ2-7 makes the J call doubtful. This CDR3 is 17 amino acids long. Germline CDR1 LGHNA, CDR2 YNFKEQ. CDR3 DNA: TGTGCCAGCAGCCAAGTCCTCCGCGGACTAGCTGACTCCGAGCAGTACTTC. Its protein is CASSQVLRGLADSEQYF.

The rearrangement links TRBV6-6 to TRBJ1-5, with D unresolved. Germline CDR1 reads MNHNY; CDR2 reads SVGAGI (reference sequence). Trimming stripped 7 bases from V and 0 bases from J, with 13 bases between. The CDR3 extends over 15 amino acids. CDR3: CASTDDTYSNQPQHF. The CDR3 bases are TGTGCCAGCACCGATGACACCTATAGCAATCAGCCCCAGCATTTT.

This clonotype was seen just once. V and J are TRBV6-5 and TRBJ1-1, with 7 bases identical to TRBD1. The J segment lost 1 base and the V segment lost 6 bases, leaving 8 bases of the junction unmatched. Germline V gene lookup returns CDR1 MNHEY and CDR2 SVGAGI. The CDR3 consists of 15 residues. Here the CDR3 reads CASRNDRTGNTEAFF. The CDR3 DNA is TGTGCCAGCAGAAACGATCGGACAGGGAACACTGAAGCTTTCTTT.

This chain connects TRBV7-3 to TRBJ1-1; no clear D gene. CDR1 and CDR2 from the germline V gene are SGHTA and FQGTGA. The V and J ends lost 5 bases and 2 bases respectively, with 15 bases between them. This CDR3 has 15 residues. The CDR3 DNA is TGTGCCAGCAGCATGACAACCGGGCCTAACACTGAAGCTTTCTTT. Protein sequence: CASSMTTGPNTEAFF.

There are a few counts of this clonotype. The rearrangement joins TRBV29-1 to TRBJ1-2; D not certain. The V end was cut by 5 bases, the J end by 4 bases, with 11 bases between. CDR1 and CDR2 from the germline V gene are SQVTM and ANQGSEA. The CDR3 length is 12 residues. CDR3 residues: CSVLGQSYGYTF. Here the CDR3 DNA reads TGCAGCGTTCTCGGTCAGTCCTATGGCTACACCTTC. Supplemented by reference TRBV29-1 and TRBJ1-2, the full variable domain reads SAVISQKPSRDICQRGTSLTIQCQVDSQVTMMFWYRQQPGQSLTLIATANQGSEATYESGFVIDKFPISRPNLTFSTLTVSNMSPEDSSIYLCSVLGQSYGYTFGSGTRLTVV.

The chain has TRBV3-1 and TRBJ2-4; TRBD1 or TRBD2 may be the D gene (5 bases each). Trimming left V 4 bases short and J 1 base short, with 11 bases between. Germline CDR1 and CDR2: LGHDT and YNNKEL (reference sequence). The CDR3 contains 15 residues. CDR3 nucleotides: TGTGCCAGCAGCCGGGGGAGAGGGGCCAAAAACATTCAGTACTTC. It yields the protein CASSRGRGAKNIQYF.

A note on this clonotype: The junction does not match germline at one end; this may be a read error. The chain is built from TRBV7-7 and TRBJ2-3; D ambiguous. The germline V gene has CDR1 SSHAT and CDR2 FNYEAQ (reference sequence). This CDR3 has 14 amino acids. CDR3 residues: CASSRNPRADTQYF. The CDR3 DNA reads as TGTGCTAGCAGCCGCAACCCCCGGGCAGATACGCAGTATTTT.

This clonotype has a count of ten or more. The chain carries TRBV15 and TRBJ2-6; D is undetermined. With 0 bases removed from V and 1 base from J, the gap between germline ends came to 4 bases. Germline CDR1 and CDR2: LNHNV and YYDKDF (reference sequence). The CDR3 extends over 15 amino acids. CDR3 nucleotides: TGTGCCACCAGCAGAGAGGGGTCTGGGGCCAACGTCCTGACTTTC. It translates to CATSREGSGANVLTF. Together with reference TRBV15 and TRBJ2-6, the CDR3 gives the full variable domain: DAMVIQNPRYQVTQFGKPVTLSCSQTLNHNVMYWYQQKSSQAPKLLFHYYDKDFNNEADTPDNFQSRRPNTSFCFLDIRSPGLGDTAMYLCATSREGSGANVLTFGAGSRLTVL.

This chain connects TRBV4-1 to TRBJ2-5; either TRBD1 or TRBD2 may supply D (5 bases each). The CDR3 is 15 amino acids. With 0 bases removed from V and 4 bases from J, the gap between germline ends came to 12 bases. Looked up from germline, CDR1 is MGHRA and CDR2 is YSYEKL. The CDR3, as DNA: TGCGCCAGCAGCCAAGAAGGGACCCTGAGAGAGACCCAGTACTTC. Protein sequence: CASSQEGTLRETQYF.

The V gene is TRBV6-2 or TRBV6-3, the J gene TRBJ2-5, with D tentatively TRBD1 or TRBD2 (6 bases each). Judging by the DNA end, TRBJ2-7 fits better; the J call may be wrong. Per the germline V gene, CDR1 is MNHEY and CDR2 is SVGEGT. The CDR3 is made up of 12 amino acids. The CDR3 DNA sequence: TGTGCCACCACCGCGTCGGGGGCCGAGCAGTACTTC. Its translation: CATTASGAEQYF.

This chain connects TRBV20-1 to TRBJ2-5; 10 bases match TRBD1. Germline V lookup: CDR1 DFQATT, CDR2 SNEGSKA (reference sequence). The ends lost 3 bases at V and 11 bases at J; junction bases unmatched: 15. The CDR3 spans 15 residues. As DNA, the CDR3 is TGCAGTGCTAGTAGTCCGGGACAGGGGTTCGATGAGCAGTACTTC. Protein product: CSASSPGQGFDEQYF.

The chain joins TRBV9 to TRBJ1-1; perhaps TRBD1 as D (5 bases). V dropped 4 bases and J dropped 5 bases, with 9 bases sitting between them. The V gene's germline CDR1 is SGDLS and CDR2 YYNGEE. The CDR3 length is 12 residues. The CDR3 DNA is TGTGCCAGCAGCAGGGGTCGGACTGAAGCTTTCTTT. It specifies CASSRGRTEAFF.

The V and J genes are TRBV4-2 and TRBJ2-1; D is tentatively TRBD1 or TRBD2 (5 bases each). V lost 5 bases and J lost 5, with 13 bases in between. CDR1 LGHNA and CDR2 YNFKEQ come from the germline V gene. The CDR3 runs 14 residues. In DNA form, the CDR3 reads TGTGCCAGCAGCTCCGGGACGGATAACAATGAGCAGTTCTTC. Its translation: CASSSGTDNNEQFF.

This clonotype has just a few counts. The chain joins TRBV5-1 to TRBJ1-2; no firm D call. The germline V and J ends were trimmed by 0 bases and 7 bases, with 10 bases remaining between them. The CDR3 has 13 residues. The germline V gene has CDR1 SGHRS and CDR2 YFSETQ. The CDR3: CASSLGEGGGYTF. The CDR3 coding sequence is TGCGCCAGCAGCTTGGGCGAAGGCGGTGGCTACACCTTC.

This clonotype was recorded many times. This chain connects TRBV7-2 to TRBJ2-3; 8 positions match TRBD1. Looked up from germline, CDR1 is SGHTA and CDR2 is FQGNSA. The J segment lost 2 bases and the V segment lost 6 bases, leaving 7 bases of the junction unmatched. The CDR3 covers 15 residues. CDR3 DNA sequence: TGTGCCAGCAGTCGAACAGGGGGGAACACAGATACGCAGTATTTT. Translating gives CASSRTGGNTDTQYF.

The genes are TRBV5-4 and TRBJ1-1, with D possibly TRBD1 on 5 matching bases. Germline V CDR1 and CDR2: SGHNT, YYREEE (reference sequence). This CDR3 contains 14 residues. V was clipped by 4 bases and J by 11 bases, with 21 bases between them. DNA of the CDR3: TGTGCCAGCAGCCACCCGATGGGGCTGTCGGGGGCTTTCTTT. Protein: CASSHPMGLSGAFF.

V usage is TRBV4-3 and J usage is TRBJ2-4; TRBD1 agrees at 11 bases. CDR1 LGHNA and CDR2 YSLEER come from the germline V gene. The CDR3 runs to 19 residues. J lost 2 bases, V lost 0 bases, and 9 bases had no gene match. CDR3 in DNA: TGCGCCAGCAGCCAAGACTGGACAGGGGGCTCGGGGACCAAAAACATTCAGTACTTC. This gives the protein CASSQDWTGGSGTKNIQYF.

DNA of the CDR3: TGTGCCAGCAGCTTTCCGGGGCTTGGAAACTACGAGCAGTACTTC. Protein: CASSFPGLGNYEQYF. The V gene is TRBV5-5, the J gene TRBJ2-7, with D perhaps being TRBD1 or TRBD2 (5 bases each). This CDR3 is built from 15 residues. Trimming left V 2 bases short and J 3 bases short, with 15 bases between. Germline V gives CDR1 SGHKS, CDR2 YYEKEE (reference sequence).

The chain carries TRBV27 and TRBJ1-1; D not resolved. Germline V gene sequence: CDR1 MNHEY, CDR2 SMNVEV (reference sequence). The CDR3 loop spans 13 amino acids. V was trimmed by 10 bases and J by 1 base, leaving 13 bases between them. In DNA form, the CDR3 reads TGTGCCACCGGAAGGTTAACGAACACTGAAGCTTTCTTT. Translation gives CATGRLTNTEAFF.

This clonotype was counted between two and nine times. CDR3 nucleotides: TGTGCCAGCAGCTTAGTGGCAGGCCCTTCCAATGAGCAGTTCTTC. Translation gives CASSLVAGPSNEQFF. This chain links TRBV11-2 with TRBJ2-1; D is unclear. Germline V gene lookup returns CDR1 SGHAT and CDR2 FQNNGV. The CDR3 is 15 residues long. V was pared by 1 base and J by 6 bases, with 13 bases between.